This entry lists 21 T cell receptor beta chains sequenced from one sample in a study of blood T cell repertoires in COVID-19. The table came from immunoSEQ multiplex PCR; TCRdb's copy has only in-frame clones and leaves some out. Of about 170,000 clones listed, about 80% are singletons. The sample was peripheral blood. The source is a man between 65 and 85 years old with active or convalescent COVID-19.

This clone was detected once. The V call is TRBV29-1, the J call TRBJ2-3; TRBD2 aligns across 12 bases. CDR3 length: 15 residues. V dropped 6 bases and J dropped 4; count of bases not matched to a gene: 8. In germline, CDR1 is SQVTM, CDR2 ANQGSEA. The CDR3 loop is CSVTRLAGVADTQYF. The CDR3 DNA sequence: TGCAGCGTCACCAGACTAGCGGGAGTTGCAGATACGCAGTATTTT.

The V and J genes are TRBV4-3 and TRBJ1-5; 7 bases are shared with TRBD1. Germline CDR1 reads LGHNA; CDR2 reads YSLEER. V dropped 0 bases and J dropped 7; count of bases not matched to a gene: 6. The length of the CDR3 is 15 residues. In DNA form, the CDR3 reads TGCGCCAGCAGCCAAGATCTAACAGGGGTGCAGCCCCAGCATTTT. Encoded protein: CASSQDLTGVQPQHF.

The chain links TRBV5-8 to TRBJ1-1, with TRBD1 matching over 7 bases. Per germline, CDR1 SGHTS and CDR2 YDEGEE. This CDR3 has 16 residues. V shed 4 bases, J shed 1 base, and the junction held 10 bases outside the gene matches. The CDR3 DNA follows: TGTGCCAGCAGCCACCGACAGGGACTAGGGAACACTGAAGCTTTCTTT. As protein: CASSHRQGLGNTEAFF.

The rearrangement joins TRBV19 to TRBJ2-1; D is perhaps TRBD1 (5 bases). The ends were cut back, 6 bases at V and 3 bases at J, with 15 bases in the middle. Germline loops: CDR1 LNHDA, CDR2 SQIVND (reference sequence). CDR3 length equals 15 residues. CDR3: CASSIDRTHYNEQFF. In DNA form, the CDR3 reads TGTGCCAGTAGCATTGACAGAACTCACTACAATGAGCAGTTCTTC.

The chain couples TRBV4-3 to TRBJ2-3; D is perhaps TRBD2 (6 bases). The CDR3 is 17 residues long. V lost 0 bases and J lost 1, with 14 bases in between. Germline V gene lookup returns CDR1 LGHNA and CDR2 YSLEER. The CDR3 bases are TGCGCCAGCAGCCAAGATAAAATTCTAGCGCGCACAGATACGCAGTATTTT. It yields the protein CASSQDKILARTDTQYF.

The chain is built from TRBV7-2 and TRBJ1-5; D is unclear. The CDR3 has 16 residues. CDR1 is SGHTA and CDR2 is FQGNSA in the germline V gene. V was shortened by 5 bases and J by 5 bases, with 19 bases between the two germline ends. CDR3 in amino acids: CASSAGLRGLHQPQHF. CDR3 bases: TGTGCCAGCAGCGCCGGATTGAGAGGCCTCCATCAGCCCCAGCATTTT.

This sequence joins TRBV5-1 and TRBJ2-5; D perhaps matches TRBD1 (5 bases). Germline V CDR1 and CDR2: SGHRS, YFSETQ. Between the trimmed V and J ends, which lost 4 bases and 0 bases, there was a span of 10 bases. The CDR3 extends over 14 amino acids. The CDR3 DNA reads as TGCGCCAGCAGCAAAGACAGCCACCAAGAGACCCAGTACTTC. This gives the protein CASSKDSHQETQYF.

The CDR3 DNA is TGTGCCAGCAGCACGGGACAGGGCTGGTCACCCCTCCACTTT. Its protein is CASSTGQGWSPLHF. The rearrangement joins TRBV6-6 to TRBJ1-6, with 9 bases lining up with TRBD1. Germline V CDR1 and CDR2: MNHNY, SVGAGI (reference sequence). V dropped 6 bases and J dropped 10; count of bases not matched to a gene: 7. The CDR3 is 14 amino acids.

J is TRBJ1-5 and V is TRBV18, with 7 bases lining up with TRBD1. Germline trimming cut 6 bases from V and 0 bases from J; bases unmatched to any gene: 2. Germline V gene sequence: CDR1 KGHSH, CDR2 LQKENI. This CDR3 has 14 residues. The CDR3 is CASSGTDSNQPQHF. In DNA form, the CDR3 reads TGTGCCAGCTCCGGGACAGATAGCAATCAGCCCCAGCATTTT.

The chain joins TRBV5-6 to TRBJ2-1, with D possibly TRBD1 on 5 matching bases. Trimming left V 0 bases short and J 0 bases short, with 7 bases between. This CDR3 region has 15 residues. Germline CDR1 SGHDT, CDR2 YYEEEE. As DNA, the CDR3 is TGTGCCAGCAGCTTGGTACAGGCCTCCTACAATGAGCAGTTCTTC. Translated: CASSLVQASYNEQFF.

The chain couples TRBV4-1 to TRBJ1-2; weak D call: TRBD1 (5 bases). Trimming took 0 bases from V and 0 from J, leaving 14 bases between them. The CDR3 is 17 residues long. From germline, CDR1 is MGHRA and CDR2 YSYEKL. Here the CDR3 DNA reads TGCGCCAGCAGCCAAGACCCCTCCGGGGGTGCTAACTATGGCTACACCTTC. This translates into CASSQDPSGGANYGYTF.

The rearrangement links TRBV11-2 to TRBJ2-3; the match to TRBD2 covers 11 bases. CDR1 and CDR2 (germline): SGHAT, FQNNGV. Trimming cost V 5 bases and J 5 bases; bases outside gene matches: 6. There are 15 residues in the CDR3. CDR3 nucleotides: TGTGCCAGCAGCCACCCTAGCGGGGGGTTAGATACGCAGTATTTT. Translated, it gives CASSHPSGGLDTQYF. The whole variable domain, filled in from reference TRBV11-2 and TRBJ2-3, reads EAGVAQSPRYKIIEKRQSVAFWCNPISGHATLYWYQQILGQGPKLLIQFQNNGVVDDSQLPKDRFSAERLKGVDSTLKIQPAKLEDSAVYLCASSHPSGGLDTQYFGPGTRLTVL.

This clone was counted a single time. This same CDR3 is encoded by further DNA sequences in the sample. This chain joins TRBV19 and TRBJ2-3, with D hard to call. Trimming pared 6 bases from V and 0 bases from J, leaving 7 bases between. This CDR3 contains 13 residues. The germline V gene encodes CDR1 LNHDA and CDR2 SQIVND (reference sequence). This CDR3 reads CASSDRSTDTQYF. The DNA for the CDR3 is TGTGCCAGTAGCGATAGAAGCACAGATACGCAGTATTTT.

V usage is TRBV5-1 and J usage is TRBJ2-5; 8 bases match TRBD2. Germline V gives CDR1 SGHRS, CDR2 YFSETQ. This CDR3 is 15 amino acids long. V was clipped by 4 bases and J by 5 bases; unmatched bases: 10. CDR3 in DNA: TGCGCCAGCAGCACCGGGAGGGCCTGGGGGGAGACCCAGTACTTC. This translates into CASSTGRAWGETQYF. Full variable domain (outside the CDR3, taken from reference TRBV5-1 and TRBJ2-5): KAGVTQTPRYLIKTRGQQVTLSCSPISGHRSVSWYQQTPGQGLQFLFEYFSETQRNKGNFPGRFSGRQFSNSRSEMNVSTLELGDSALYLCASSTGRAWGETQYFGPGTRLLVL.

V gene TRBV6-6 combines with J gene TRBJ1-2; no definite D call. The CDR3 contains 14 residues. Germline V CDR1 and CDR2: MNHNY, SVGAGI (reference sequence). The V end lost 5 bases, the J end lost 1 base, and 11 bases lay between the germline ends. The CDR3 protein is CASSIRTDNYGYTF. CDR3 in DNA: TGTGCCAGCAGTATTAGGACTGATAACTATGGCTACACCTTC.

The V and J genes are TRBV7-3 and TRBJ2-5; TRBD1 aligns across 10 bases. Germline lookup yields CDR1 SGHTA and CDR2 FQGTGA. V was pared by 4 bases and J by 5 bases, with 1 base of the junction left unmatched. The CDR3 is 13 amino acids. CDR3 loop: CASSSGQGETQYF. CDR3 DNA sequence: TGTGCCAGCAGCTCGGGACAGGGGGAGACCCAGTACTTC.

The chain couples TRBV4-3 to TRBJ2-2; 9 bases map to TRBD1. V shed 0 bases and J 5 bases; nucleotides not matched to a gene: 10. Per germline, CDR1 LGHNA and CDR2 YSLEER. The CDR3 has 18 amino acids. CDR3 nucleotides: TGCGCCAGCAGCCAAGAATTAAATGATGGACAGGGGACCGGGGAGCTGTTTTTT. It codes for CASSQELNDGQGTGELFF.

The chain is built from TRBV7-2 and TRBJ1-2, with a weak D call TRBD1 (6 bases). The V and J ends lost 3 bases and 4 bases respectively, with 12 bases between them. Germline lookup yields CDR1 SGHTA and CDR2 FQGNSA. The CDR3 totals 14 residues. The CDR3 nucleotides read TGTGCCAGCAGCTTCCCAGGGGTGGGCTATGGCTACACCTTC. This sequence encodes CASSFPGVGYGYTF.

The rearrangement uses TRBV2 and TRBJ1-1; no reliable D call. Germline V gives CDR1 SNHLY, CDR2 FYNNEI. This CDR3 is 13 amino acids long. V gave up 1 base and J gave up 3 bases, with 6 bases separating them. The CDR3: CASSEGEYTEAFF. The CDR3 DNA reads TGTGCCAGCAGTGAAGGGGAGTACACTGAAGCTTTCTTT. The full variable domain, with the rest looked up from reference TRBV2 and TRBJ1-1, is EPEVTQTPSHQVTQMGQEVILRCVPISNHLYFYWYRQILGQKVEFLVSFYNNEISEKSEIFDDQFSVERPDGSNFTLKIRSTKLEDSAMYFCASSEGEYTEAFFGQGTRLTVV.

CDR3 nucleotide sequence: TGTGCCAGCAGTTACGGGACAAAGAACACTGAAGCTTTCTTT. It translates to CASSYGTKNTEAFF. This chain uses TRBV6-2 or TRBV6-3 with TRBJ1-1; TRBD1 might be the D (6 bases). CDR1 and CDR2 from the germline V gene are MNHEY and SVGEGT. Trimming shortened V by 2 bases and J by 1 base, and 8 bases separated the two germline ends. The CDR3 has 14 residues.

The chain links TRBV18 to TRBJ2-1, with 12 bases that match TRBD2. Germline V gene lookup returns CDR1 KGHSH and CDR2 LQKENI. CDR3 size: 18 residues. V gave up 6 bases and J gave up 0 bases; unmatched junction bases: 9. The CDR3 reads CASSPLTSGGPSYNEQFF. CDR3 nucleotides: TGTGCCAGCTCCCCGTTGACTAGCGGGGGTCCCTCCTACAATGAGCAGTTCTTC.